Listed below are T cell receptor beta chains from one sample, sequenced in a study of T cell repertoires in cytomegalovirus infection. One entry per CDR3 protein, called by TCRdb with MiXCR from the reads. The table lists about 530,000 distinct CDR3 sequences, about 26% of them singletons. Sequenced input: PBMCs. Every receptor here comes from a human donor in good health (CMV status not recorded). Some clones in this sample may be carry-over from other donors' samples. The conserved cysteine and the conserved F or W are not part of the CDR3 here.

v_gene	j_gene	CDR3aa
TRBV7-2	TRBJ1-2	ASSVDRNGYT
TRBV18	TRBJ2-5	ASSPSYQETQY
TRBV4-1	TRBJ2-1	ASSLSGGPSEQF
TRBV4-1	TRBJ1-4	ASSQTNEKLF
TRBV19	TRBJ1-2	ASTWRTGQDYGYT
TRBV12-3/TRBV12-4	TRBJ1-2	ASTEDRGRVKANYGYT
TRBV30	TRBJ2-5	AWSEPDKGETQY
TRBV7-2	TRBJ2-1	ASSWGQTSENEQF
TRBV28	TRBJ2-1	ASSFGLAVYNEQF
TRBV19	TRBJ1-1	ASSTYPDRGIQDTEAF
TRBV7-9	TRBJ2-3	ASSSASGATDTQY
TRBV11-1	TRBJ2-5	ASSLYGGKETQY
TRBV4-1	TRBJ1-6	ASSQGLEINSPLH
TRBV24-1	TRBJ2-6	ATLRVFGANVLT